These 10 T cell receptor beta chains were all obtained from the same sample, sequenced in a study of tumor and adjacent non-tumor tissue in lung cancer. This sample's RNA came from whole unsorted tissue. TCRbeta libraries were built with three rounds of nested PCR, modified from ARM-PCR. In TCRdb, the multiplex PCR reads were re-called with MiXCR into one record per CDR3 protein. The sample holds some 84,000 distinct CDR3 sequences, more than 60% seen once. Specimen: lung tumor tissue. Receptor source: a man in his 70s with non-small cell lung cancer.

As to this clonotype: A read error is likely, as this CDR3 ends without the conserved phenylalanine or tryptophan. CDR3 in DNA: TGTGCCAGCAGGTGGACAGGCAGGAACACTGAAGCTTTCCTT. Translating it yields CASRWTGRNTEAFL. The chain uses TRBV5-6 and TRBJ1-1, with 7 bases matching TRBD1. Germline V CDR1 and CDR2: SGHDT, YYEEEE. This CDR3 is 14 amino acids long. Trimming at V came to 5 bases and at J to 1 base, leaving 5 bases not matched to a gene.

Notes on this clonotype: No conserved phenylalanine or tryptophan is present at the end of the CDR3, so a read error is the likely explanation. As DNA, the CDR3 is TGCGCCAGCAGTTATCAATGGAACACCGGGGAGCTGTTTTTA. Its protein product is CASSYQWNTGELFL. The J gene is TRBJ2-2, the V gene TRBV11-2; D is unresolved. In germline, CDR1 is SGHAT, CDR2 FQNNGV. The CDR3 spans 14 residues.

V and J are TRBV25-1 and TRBJ1-1; D might be TRBD1 (5 bases). Trimming pared 6 bases from V and 7 bases from J, leaving 15 bases between. CDR3 length: 13 residues. The germline V gene has CDR1 MGHDK and CDR2 SYGVNS. CDR3: CASRSVAGIEAFF. DNA for the CDR3: TGTGCCAGCAGGAGTGTGGCAGGGATTGAAGCTTTCTTT.

This clonotype appeared many times. CDR3: CSVEDHEQYF. CDR3 nucleotide sequence: TGCAGCGTTGAAGATCACGAGCAGTACTTC. The V call is TRBV29-1, the J call TRBJ2-7; no clear D gene. Trimming cost V 0 bases and J 5 bases, with 2 bases left between them. The length of the CDR3 is 10 residues. Germline CDR1 reads SQVTM; CDR2 reads ANQGSEA.

Remarks on this clonotype: One junction end disagrees with the germline gene, perhaps due to a read error. This chain connects TRBV5-1 to TRBJ2-1, with D perhaps matching TRBD2 (6 bases). The CDR3 sequence is 12 residues long. Germline values: CDR1 SGHRS, CDR2 YFSETQ. The CDR3 nucleotides read TGTGCCAGCAGCTCGGCGGGATTCGAGCAGTCCTTC. The encoded protein is CASSSAGFEQSF.

With respect to this clonotype: Its ends do not fully match the called genes, so a read error is possible. The V and J genes are TRBV5-5 and TRBJ1-3; 7 nucleotides line up with TRBD1. The CDR3 is 16 residues long. The germline V gene encodes CDR1 SGHKS and CDR2 YYEKEE (reference sequence). The CDR3 coding sequence is TGTGCCAGCAGCGGGGAAGGGACAGACTTTGGAAACGCCATATATTTT. Protein: CASSGEGTDFGNAIYF.

The table lists this clonotype with a count of one. This sequence joins TRBV6-5 and TRBJ2-2; possible D gene TRBD2, 5 bases. This CDR3 spans 14 amino acids. With 6 bases removed from V and 7 bases from J, the gap between germline ends came to 15 bases. Germline V gives CDR1 MNHEY, CDR2 SVGAGI. The CDR3 spells CASSFRRVIGELFF. As DNA, the CDR3 is TGTGCCAGCAGCTTCCGGCGGGTCATCGGGGAGCTGTTTTTT.

This clonotype was counted only a few times. The chain couples TRBV6-4 to TRBJ1-1; the match to TRBD1 covers 7 bases. The germline V gene has CDR1 MRHNA and CDR2 SNTAGT. V lost 6 bases, J lost 1 base, and 14 bases stayed unmatched. The CDR3 has 17 residues. The CDR3 loop is CASSAWTPGQENTEAFF. DNA for the CDR3: TGTGCCAGCAGCGCCTGGACTCCCGGACAGGAGAACACTGAAGCTTTCTTT.

Notes on this clonotype: This may arise from a read error, as a much more abundant clone is one base away. V gene TRBV5-6 combines with J gene TRBJ2-5, with D maybe TRBD2 (5 bases). Trimming took off 0 bases at V and 3 bases at J, with 18 bases between the two ends. Looked up from germline, CDR1 is SGHDT and CDR2 is YYEEEE. The CDR3 has 17 amino acids. The CDR3 protein is CASSLGIVGRRKETQYF. CDR3 sequence (DNA): TGTGCCAGCAGCTTGGGGATAGTGGGGAGAAGAAAAGAGACCCAGTACTTC.

This clonotype was found a few times. This chain connects TRBV20-1 to TRBJ2-1, with TRBD2 identical over 13 bases. This CDR3 region has 16 residues. Germline values: CDR1 DFQATT, CDR2 SNEGSKA (reference sequence). After removal of 3 bases from V and 3 bases from J, the junction contained 5 bases not matched to a gene. The CDR3: CSARGLAGINYNEQFF. In nucleotides, the CDR3 is TGCAGTGCTAGGGGACTAGCGGGAATAAACTACAATGAGCAGTTCTTC.